This T cell receptor (beta chain) was found in a study of OX40 agonist ivuxolimab in advanced cancers. V gave up 7 bases and J gave up 4 bases, with 16 bases separating them. The germline V gene encodes CDR1 LNHDA and CDR2 SQIVND (reference sequence). The CDR3 contains 15 residues. The study sampled blood at baseline, cycle 4 day 1, and cycle 7 day 1. The data were produced by immunoSEQ multiplex PCR, yet TCRdb's version contains in-frame clones alone and is incomplete. Of tens of thousands of clones in the sample, around 90% were seen once. This sequence originates from an adult with an advanced solid tumor such as melanoma, head and neck, liver or kidney cancer. Here the sequenced sample was CD4+ or CD8+ T cells sorted from blood, taken in a trial of the OX40 agonist ivuxolimab. This chain uses TRBV19 with TRBJ1-4; D remains unclear. The CDR3 sequence is CASTLREANNEKLFF. CDR3 DNA: TGTGCCAGTACCCTAAGGGAGGCGAATAATGAAAAACTGTTTTTT.